This T cell receptor (beta chain) was retrieved from a study of beta chain features in type 1 diabetes. Study-level findings and limits: Insertion counts at VDJ junctions were lower in type 1 diabetes patients, who also showed more deletions there.

V shed 4 bases and J shed 6 bases, with 6 bases lying between them. The CDR3 runs 11 residues. Germline V CDR1 and CDR2: MNHEY, SMNVEV (reference sequence). As regards this clone: What it binds is not known.

Expressed TCRB transcripts were sequenced after all isolated RNA was converted to cDNA. Clones were sequenced by immunoSEQ multiplex PCR, and TCRdb holds only the in-frame ones, with some missing. The profile shows almost 350,000 clones, about 19% of them singletons. The sequencing sample was made of naive CD4+ T cells from blood. The J gene is TRBJ1-1, the V gene TRBV27; D remains ambiguous. The clonotype was recovered from a woman between 18 and 29 years old in good health. DNA for the CDR3: TGTGCCAGCAGTTCTTATTCTGAAGCTTTCTTT. It specifies CASSSYSEAFF.